This T cell receptor beta chain was captured in a study of T cells after yellow fever vaccination. Study findings and constraints: A large majority of primary-vaccination clones showed up again after the booster (approximately 96% CD4, around 90% CD8). In FACS-sorted repertoires, abundant clonotypes from the bulk population could appear as contaminants. Relatively few clonotypes were ones that appeared in both CD4 and CD8 compartments.

TCRdb reprocessed the 5' RACE reads with MiXCR, giving one entry per CDR3 protein. The table records about 210,000 distinct CDR3 sequences, 3% to 4% of them present only once. The CDR3 is 15 residues long. V dropped 0 bases and J dropped 1 base, with 11 bases sitting between them. The germline V gene has CDR1 DFQATT and CDR2 SNEGSKA (reference sequence). This clonotype was detected a few times. Its cognate antigen is unknown. The sample was CD4+ T cells sorted from PBMCs, taken 10 days after the yellow fever booster vaccination. The clonotype was recovered from a man aged 18-30 years who received the YFV17D yellow fever vaccine. V usage is TRBV20-1 and J usage is TRBJ2-3, with D possibly TRBD1 on 6 matching bases. The DNA of the CDR3 is TGCAGTGCTAGAGATGGGGCAGGGGGCACAGATACGCAGTATTTT. This translates into CSARDGAGGTDTQYF.